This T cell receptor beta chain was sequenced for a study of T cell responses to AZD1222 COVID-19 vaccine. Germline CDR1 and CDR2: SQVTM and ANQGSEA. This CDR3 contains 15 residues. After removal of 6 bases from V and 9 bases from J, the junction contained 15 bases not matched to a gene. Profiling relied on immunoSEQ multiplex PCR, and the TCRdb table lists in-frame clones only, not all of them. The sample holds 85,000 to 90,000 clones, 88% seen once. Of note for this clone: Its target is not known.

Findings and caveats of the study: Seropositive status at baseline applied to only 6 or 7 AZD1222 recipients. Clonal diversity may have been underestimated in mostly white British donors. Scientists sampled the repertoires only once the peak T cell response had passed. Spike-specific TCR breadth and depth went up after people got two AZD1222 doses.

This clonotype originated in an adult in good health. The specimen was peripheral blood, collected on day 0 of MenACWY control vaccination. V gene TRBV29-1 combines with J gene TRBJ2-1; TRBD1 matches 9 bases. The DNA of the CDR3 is TGCAGCGTGAAGCCGGGACAGGGTCTTCGTCTTGAGCAGTTCTTC. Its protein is CSVKPGQGLRLEQFF.